Listed below are T cell receptor beta chains from one sample, sequenced in a study of T cells in Graves' hyperthyroidism and ophthalmopathy. Each CDR3 protein gets one entry after TCRdb re-called the multiplex PCR reads with MiXCR. Altogether approximately 610,000 distinct CDR3 sequences are present, roughly 14% being singletons, with the ten largest covering around 4.5%. What was sequenced was blood. The receptors shown here come from a woman aged 40 to 49 with Graves' ophthalmopathy. The conserved cysteine and the conserved F or W are not part of the CDR3 here.

j_call: TRBJ2-2
v_call: TRBV19
cdr3_aa: ASSIRGLASANTGELF

j_call: TRBJ2-7
v_call: TRBV4-1
cdr3_aa: ASSESPGQGAYEQY

j_call: TRBJ2-7
v_call: TRBV9
cdr3_aa: ASSVDPGQNYEQY

j_call: TRBJ1-1
v_call: TRBV30
cdr3_aa: AWSPPGLGAF

j_call: TRBJ2-2
v_call: TRBV30
cdr3_aa: ASSFQARTGELF

j_call: TRBJ2-7
v_call: TRBV28
cdr3_aa: ASSLSPGTGTYEQY

j_call: TRBJ2-7
v_call: TRBV12-3/TRBV12-4
cdr3_aa: ASSLGQPTTMQY

j_call: TRBJ1-1
v_call: TRBV20-1
cdr3_aa: SASEAF

j_call: TRBJ1-2
v_call: TRBV27
cdr3_aa: ASRTGGDYGYT

j_call: TRBJ2-4
v_call: TRBV14
cdr3_aa: ASSPTRVLKNIQY

j_call: TRBJ2-2
v_call: TRBV15
cdr3_aa: ATSRDSLSPGELF

j_call: TRBJ2-5
v_call: TRBV30
cdr3_aa: AWSKGLAEKETQY

j_call: TRBJ2-7
v_call: TRBV2
cdr3_aa: ASRATHRSTSYEQY

j_call: TRBJ2-7
v_call: TRBV27
cdr3_aa: ASRRTSGTSGSPSYEQY

j_call: TRBJ2-2
v_call: TRBV7-9
cdr3_aa: ASCLLTADTGELF

j_call: TRBJ2-7
v_call: TRBV29-1
cdr3_aa: SVLTSGIGQY

j_call: TRBJ2-7
v_call: TRBV27
cdr3_aa: ASSLSGDSSYEQY

j_call: TRBJ2-7
v_call: TRBV28
cdr3_aa: ASSFLLSYEQY

j_call: TRBJ2-7
v_call: TRBV28
cdr3_aa: ASSLGRVRNEQY

j_call: TRBJ1-1
v_call: TRBV30
cdr3_aa: AWSVHGVHTEAF

j_call: TRBJ2-7
v_call: TRBV28
cdr3_aa: ASTPTSGATDSYEQY

j_call: TRBJ2-7
v_call: TRBV6-5
cdr3_aa: ATAPGARSYEQY